The present T cell receptor (beta chain) was sequenced within a study of tumor and adjacent non-tumor tissue in lung cancer. Study-wide background: Stage I to III disease affected 10 men and about 5 women aged about 30 to 85.

The library came from three nested PCR rounds adapted from ARM-PCR protocols. TCRdb passed the multiplex PCR reads through MiXCR, listing each CDR3 protein once. Of approximately 120,000 distinct CDR3 sequences in the sample, roughly 74% were seen once. The template was RNA from unsorted bulk tissue. Note on this clonotype: At one end the junction does not follow the germline gene, possibly because of a read error.

The CDR3 extends over 17 amino acids. The germline V gene has CDR1 SGHKS and CDR2 YYEKEE (reference sequence). The source is a woman in her fifties or sixties with non-small cell lung cancer. This sequence joins TRBV5-5 and TRBJ2-3; 7 bases align to TRBD2. Source material: lung tumor tissue. The CDR3 DNA follows: TGTGCCAGCAGCTTGTTAAGCGGGAATTTTGAAACAGATAAGCAGTATTTT. This gives the protein CASSLLSGNFETDKQYF.